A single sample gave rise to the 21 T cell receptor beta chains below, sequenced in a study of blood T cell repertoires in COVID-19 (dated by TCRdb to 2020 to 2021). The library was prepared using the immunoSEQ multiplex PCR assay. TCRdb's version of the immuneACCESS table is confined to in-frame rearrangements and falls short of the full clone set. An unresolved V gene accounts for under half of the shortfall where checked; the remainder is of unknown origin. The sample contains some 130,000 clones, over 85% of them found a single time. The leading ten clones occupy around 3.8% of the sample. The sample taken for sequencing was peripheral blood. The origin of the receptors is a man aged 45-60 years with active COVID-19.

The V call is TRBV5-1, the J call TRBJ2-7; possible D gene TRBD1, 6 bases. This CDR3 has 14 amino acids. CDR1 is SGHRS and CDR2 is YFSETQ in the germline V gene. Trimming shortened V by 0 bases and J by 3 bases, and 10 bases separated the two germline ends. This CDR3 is CASSLGVRGYEQYF. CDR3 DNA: TGCGCCAGCAGCTTGGGGGTCAGGGGCTACGAGCAGTACTTC.

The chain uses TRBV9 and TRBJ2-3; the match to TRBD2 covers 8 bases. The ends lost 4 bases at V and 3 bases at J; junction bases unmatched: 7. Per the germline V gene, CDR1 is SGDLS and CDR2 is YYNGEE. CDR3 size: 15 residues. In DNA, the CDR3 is TGTGCCAGCAGCCTAGGGACTAGAGCAACAGATACGCAGTATTTT. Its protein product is CASSLGTRATDTQYF.

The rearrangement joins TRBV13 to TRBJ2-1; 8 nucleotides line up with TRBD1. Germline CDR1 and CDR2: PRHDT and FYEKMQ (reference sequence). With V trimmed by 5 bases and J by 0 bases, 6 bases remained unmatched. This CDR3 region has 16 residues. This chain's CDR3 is CASSPRQGHSYNEQFF. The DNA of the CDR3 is TGTGCCAGCAGCCCTAGACAGGGGCACTCCTACAATGAGCAGTTCTTC.

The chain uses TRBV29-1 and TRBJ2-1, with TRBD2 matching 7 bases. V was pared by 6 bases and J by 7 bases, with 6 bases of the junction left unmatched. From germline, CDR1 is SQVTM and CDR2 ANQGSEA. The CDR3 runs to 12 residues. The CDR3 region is CSVTGGHNEQFF. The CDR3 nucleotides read TGCAGCGTGACGGGAGGTCATAATGAGCAGTTCTTC.

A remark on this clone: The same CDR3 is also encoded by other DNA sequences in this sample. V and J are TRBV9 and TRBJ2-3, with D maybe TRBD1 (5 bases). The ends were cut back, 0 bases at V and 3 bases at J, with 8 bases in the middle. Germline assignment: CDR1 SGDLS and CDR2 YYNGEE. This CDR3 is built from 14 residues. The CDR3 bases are TGTGCCAGCAGCGTAGAATCAGGGACAGATACGCAGTATTTT. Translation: CASSVESGTDTQYF.

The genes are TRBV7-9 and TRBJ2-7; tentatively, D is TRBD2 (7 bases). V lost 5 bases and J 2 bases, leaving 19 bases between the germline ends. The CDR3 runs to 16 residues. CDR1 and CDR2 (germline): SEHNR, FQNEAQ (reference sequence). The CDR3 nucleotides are TGTGCCAGCAGCCTCGCCGTGGCGGGGGCCACCTACGAGCAGTACTTC. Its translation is CASSLAVAGATYEQYF.

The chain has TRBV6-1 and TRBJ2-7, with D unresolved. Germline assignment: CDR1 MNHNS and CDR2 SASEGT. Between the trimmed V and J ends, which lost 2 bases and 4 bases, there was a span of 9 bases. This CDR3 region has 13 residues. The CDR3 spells CASSEWAAYEQYF. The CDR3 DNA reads TGTGCCAGCAGTGAATGGGCAGCATACGAGCAGTACTTC.

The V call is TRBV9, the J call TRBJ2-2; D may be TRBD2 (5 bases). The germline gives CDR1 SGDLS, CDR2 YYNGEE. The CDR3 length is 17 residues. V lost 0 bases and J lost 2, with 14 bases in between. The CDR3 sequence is CASSVEASRDNTGELFF. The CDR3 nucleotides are TGTGCCAGCAGCGTAGAGGCTAGCCGGGATAACACCGGGGAGCTGTTTTTT.

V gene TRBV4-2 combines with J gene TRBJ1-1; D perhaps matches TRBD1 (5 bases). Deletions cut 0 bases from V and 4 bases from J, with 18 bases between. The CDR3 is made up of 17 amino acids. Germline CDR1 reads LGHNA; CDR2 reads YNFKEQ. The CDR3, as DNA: TGTGCCAGCAGCCAAGAGGGGCACAGCTGGGGCGGCACTGAAGCTTTCTTT. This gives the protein CASSQEGHSWGGTEAFF.

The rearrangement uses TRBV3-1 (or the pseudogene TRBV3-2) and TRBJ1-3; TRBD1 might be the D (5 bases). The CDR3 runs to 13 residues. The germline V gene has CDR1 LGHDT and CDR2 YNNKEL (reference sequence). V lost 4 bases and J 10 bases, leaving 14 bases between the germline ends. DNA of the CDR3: TGTGCCAGCAGCCCCTGGGCGGGGGATACCATATATTTT. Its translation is CASSPWAGDTIYF.

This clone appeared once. The CDR3, as DNA: TGTGCCACCAGCGGCCGTAACAATGAGCAGTTCTTC. It encodes CATSGRNNEQFF. This chain connects TRBV15 to TRBJ2-1; D not certain. Trimming left V 5 bases short and J 5 bases short, with 7 bases between. Germline V gene data show CDR1 as LNHNV and CDR2 as YYDKDF (reference sequence). The CDR3 is made up of 12 amino acids.

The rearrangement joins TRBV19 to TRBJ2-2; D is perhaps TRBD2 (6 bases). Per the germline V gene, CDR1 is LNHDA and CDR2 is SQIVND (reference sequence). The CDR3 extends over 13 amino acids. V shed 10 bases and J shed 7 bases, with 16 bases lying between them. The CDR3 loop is CATLGGFGGELFF. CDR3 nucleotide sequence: TGTGCCACCCTGGGAGGCTTTGGCGGGGAGCTGTTTTTT. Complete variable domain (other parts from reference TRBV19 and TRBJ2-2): DGGITQSPKYLFRKEGQNVTLSCEQNLNHDAMYWYRQDPGQGLRLIYYSQIVNDFQKGDIAEGYSVSREKKESFPLTVTSAQKNPTAFYLCATLGGFGGELFFGEGSRLTVL.

The CDR3 DNA follows: TGTGCCATCAGTGAAAGGAGCGGGGCCAACAATGAGCAGTTCTTC. Its translation: CAISERSGANNEQFF. V and J are TRBV10-3 and TRBJ2-1; 7 bases agree with TRBD2. CDR3 length: 15 amino acids. Germline lookup yields CDR1 ENHRY and CDR2 SYGVKD. Germline trimming cut 3 bases from V and 5 bases from J; bases unmatched to any gene: 7.

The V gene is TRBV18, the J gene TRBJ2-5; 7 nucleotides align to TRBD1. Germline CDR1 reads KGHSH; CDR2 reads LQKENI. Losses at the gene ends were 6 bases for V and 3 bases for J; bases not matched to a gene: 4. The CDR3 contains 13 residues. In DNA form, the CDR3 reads TGTGCCAGCTCCTCGGGACAGAAAGAGACCCAGTACTTC. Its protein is CASSSGQKETQYF.

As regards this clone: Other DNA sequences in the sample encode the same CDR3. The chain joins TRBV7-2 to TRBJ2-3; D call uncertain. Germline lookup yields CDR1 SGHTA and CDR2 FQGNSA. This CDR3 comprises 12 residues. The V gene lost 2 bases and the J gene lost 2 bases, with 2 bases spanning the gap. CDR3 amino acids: CASSLYTDTQYF. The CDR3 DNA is TGTGCCAGCAGCTTATACACAGATACGCAGTATTTT.

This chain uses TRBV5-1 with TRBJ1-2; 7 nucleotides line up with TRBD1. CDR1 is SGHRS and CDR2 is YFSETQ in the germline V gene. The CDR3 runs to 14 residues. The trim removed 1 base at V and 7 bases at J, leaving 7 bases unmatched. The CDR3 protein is CASSLYGTEGGYTF. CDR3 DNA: TGCGCCAGCAGCTTGTATGGGACAGAAGGTGGCTACACCTTC.

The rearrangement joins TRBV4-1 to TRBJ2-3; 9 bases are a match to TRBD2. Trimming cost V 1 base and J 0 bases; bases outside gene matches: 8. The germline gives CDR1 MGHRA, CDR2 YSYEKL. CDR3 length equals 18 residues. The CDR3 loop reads CASSQVSVAGESTDTQYF. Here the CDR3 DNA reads TGCGCCAGCAGCCAAGTATCCGTAGCGGGGGAAAGCACAGATACGCAGTATTTT.

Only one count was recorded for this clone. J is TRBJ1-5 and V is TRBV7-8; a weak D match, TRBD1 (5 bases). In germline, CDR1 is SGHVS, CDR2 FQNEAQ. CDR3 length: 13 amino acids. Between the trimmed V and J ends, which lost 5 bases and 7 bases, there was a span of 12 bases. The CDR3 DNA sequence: TGTGCCAGCAGCGCGGGGACCAACCAGCCCCAGCATTTT. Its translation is CASSAGTNQPQHF.

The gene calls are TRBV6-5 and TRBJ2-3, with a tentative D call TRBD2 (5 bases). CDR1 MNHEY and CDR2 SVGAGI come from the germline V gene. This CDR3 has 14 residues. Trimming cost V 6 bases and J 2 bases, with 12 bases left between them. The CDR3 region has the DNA TGTGCCAGCAGCATAGACTATTCCACAGATACGCAGTATTTT. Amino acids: CASSIDYSTDTQYF.

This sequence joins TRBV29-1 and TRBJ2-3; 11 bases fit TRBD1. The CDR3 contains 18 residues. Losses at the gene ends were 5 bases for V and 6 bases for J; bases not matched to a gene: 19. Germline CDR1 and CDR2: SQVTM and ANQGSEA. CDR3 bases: TGCAGCGTTTGCCGGAGTAGGGGGACAGGGGGGAAAAGGGATACGCAGTATTTT. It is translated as CSVCRSRGTGGKRDTQYF.

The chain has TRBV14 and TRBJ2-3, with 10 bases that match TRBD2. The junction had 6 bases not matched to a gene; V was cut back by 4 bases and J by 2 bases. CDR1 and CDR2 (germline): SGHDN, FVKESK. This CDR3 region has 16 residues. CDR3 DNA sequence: TGTGCCAGCAGCCTCGGGACTAGCGTGAACACAGATACGCAGTATTTT. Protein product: CASSLGTSVNTDTQYF.